This is a list of T cell receptor beta chains from one sample in a study of cytomegalovirus exposure and HLA in healthy donors. The repertoire was sequenced with immunoSEQ multiplex PCR; TCRdb's copy has only in-frame clones and lacks some. The sample shows more than 120,000 clones, around 86% of them seen only once. Sample: PBMCs. The source of these receptors is a man younger than 35 in good health and CMV-seropositive. Each CDR3 is given with its conserved first and last residue. The D gene is left open where the match is weak.

J gene | V gene | D gene | CDR3 protein | CDR3 DNA
TRBJ2-5 | TRBV20-1 | . | CSAPLSLTQYF | TGCAGTGCACCACTCTCTTTGACCCAGTACTTC
TRBJ2-1 | TRBV2 | TRBD2 | CASKREASGGSGEQFF | TGTGCCAGCAAAAGAGAGGCTAGCGGGGGAAGCGGTGAGCAGTTCTTC
TRBJ2-5 | TRBV5-1 | TRBD2 | CASSTLAGGEETQYF | TGCGCCAGCTCAACATTAGCGGGAGGGGAAGAGACCCAGTACTTC
TRBJ2-7 | TRBV29-1 | . | CSVETNRDNSYEQYF | TGCAGCGTCGAAACGAACCGGGACAACTCCTACGAGCAGTACTTC
TRBJ2-7 | TRBV9 | . | CASSVQQGYEQYF | TGTGCCAGCAGCGTCCAACAGGGCTACGAGCAGTACTTC
TRBJ2-1 | TRBV6-1 | . | CASLRGFYNEQFF | TGTGCCAGCCTTAGAGGGTTCTACAATGAGCAGTTCTTC
TRBJ2-1 | TRBV19 | TRBD2 | CASSIVGLASGRYNEQFF | TGTGCCAGTAGTATAGTCGGGTTGGCTAGCGGACGCTACAATGAGCAGTTCTTC
TRBJ2-7 | TRBV2 | TRBD1 | CASSERPGQPISSYEQYF | TGTGCCAGCAGTGAAAGACCGGGACAGCCGATAAGCTCCTACGAGCAGTACTTC
TRBJ2-1 | TRBV10-3 | TRBD2 | CAISESALAGGNQFF | TGTGCCATCAGTGAGTCAGCACTAGCGGGAGGAAATCAGTTCTTC
TRBJ2-3 | TRBV9 | . | CASSVNSRDTQYF | TGTGCCAGCAGCGTCAACTCTAGAGATACGCAGTATTTT
TRBJ2-7 | TRBV7-8 | . | CASSLARVDRSSYEQYF | TGTGCCAGCAGCTTAGCGCGAGTAGACAGGAGCTCCTACGAGCAGTACTTC
TRBJ2-5 | TRBV5-1 | TRBD2 | CASSLGGSALQETQYF | TGCGCCAGCAGCTTGGGCGGGAGCGCCCTCCAAGAGACCCAGTACTTC
TRBJ2-1 | TRBV9 | . | CASSSGVALVF | TGTGCCAGCAGTTCAGGCGTAGCGTTGGTCTTC
TRBJ2-7 | TRBV7-9 | TRBD1 | CASSFYRGTYEQYF | TGTGCCAGCAGCTTTTACAGGGGTACCTACGAGCAGTACTTC
TRBJ1-6 | TRBV7-2 | TRBD1 | CASSLEVDRAIHF | TGTGCCAGCAGCTTAGAAGTGGACAGGGCCATCCACTTT
TRBJ2-5 | TRBV7-9 | . | CASSLGLQETQYF | TGTGCCAGCAGCTTAGGTTTACAAGAGACCCAGTACTTC